Each of the 3 T cell receptor beta chains below was sequenced from the same sample in a study of shared clonotypes between healthy human individuals (dated by TCRdb to about 2020). The library came from the immunoSEQ multiplex PCR assay. TCRdb provides this immuneACCESS table in a form limited to in-frame rearrangements. Some clones are lacking; in checked studies, under half of them reflect an unresolved V gene, and why the rest are absent is not known. For this sample there are over 700,000 clones; roughly 72% appear just once. The ten largest clonotypes hold around 1.8% of the sample. Material for sequencing was memory CD4+ T cells sorted from blood. The cell subset or site tag for this specimen amounts to: CD45RA-negative fraction. The receptor set was obtained from a woman aged 30 to 39 in good health.

This clone was observed a few times. The chain links TRBV5-1 to TRBJ1-2, with 8 bases that match TRBD1. This CDR3 region has 15 residues. The J segment lost 3 bases and the V segment lost 4 bases, leaving 8 bases of the junction unmatched. Germline V gives CDR1 SGHRS, CDR2 YFSETQ. In DNA form, the CDR3 reads TGCGCCAGCAGCCCCCAGGGGGCGTCCGACTATGGCTACACCTTC. As protein: CASSPQGASDYGYTF.

The chain uses TRBV7-2 and TRBJ1-5, with a weak D call TRBD1 (6 bases). Germline V lookup: CDR1 SGHTA, CDR2 FQGNSA. V lost 1 base and J 7 bases, leaving 17 bases between the germline ends. The CDR3 totals 16 residues. Written as DNA, the CDR3 is TGTGCCAGCAGCTTAGATGCGGTCTCGGGGGCGCAGCCCCAGCATTTT. Translating gives CASSLDAVSGAQPQHF.

The chain is built from TRBV19 and TRBJ2-3; D is undetermined. V was trimmed by 5 bases and J by 1 base, leaving 10 bases between them. This CDR3 comprises 14 residues. Germline values: CDR1 LNHDA, CDR2 SQIVND (reference sequence). CDR3 nucleotides: TGTGCCAGTAGTCCCCCGTGGGGCACAGATACGCAGTATTTT. It encodes CASSPPWGTDTQYF.